A single sample gave rise to the 8 T cell receptor beta chains below, sequenced in a study of T-cell reconstitution after alpha-beta-depleted transplantation in children. Researchers prepared the TCRbeta library using unique molecular identifiers, the study reports. TCRdb reprocessed the PCR reads via MiXCR and lists one record per CDR3 protein. Found here are about 830,000 distinct CDR3 sequences, 16% of them singletons; the top ten hold around 4.5%. The sample in question was PBMCs, mostly from graft donor cells, obtained 360 days after TCRalphabeta/CD19-depleted stem cell transplant. These receptors all come from a male patient between 10 and 17 years old who had a stem cell transplant for acute lymphoblastic leukemia, so the T cells may come from the graft donor.

A few counts support this clonotype. This rearrangement joins TRBV7-9 to TRBJ2-2; D gene unclear. Trimming stripped 4 bases from V and 0 bases from J, with 12 bases between. Looked up from germline, CDR1 is SEHNR and CDR2 is FQNEAQ (reference sequence). CDR3 length: 16 amino acids. For the CDR3, the DNA is TGTGCCAGCAGCTACCACCCTGTCCCGAACACCGGGGAGCTGTTTTTT. Protein sequence: CASSYHPVPNTGELFF.

This rearrangement joins TRBV30 to TRBJ2-1; 9 nucleotides line up with TRBD2. The germline CDR1 and CDR2 sequences are GTSNPN and SVGIG (reference sequence). The CDR3 length is 14 residues. V was pared by 1 base and J by 6 bases, with 4 bases of the junction left unmatched. In DNA, the CDR3 is TGTGCCTGGAGTGGACTAGCGGTTTTCAATGAGCAGTTCTTC. Its protein is CAWSGLAVFNEQFF.

This clonotype was counted ten times or more. This chain joins TRBV13 and TRBJ2-1; D call uncertain. Germline values: CDR1 PRHDT, CDR2 FYEKMQ (reference sequence). V was trimmed by 2 bases and J by 7 bases, leaving 12 bases between them. The CDR3 contains 14 residues. The CDR3 protein is CASSLIIAGNEQFF. The CDR3 DNA reads TGTGCCAGCAGCTTAATAATAGCAGGTAATGAGCAGTTCTTC.

This clonotype showed up just a few times. The CDR3 sequence: CASSPTRWGTDTQYF. As DNA, the CDR3 is TGCGCCAGCAGCCCGACCCGTTGGGGCACAGATACGCAGTATTTT. The rearrangement links TRBV5-1 to TRBJ2-3; no firm D call. Germline CDR1 is SGHRS and CDR2 is YFSETQ. Trimming took 4 bases from V and 1 from J, leaving 13 bases between them. The CDR3 contains 15 residues.

The V and J genes are TRBV27 and TRBJ1-5; 9 bases line up with TRBD1. Germline assignment: CDR1 MNHEY and CDR2 SMNVEV (reference sequence). The trim removed 7 bases at V and 2 bases at J, leaving 6 bases unmatched. The CDR3 loop spans 15 amino acids. The CDR3: CASTPQGAGNQPQHF. The CDR3 coding sequence is TGTGCCAGCACCCCACAGGGGGCTGGCAATCAGCCCCAGCATTTT.

This clonotype was observed a few times. The chain joins TRBV6-1 to TRBJ1-2; no definite D call. The germline V and J ends were trimmed by 6 bases and 4 bases, with 15 bases remaining between them. This CDR3 has 14 amino acids. Germline CDR1 and CDR2: MNHNS and SASEGT. The CDR3 DNA sequence: TGTGCCAGCAGGGAGAGCCCAACTACCTATGGCTACACCTTC. Protein: CASRESPTTYGYTF.

The chain is built from TRBV5-1 and TRBJ2-7, with D tentatively TRBD2 (6 bases). The CDR3 is 13 residues long. Germline-derived CDR1 and CDR2 are SGHRS and YFSETQ. V lost 0 bases to trimming and J lost 5 bases, with 9 bases between them. Here the CDR3 reads CASSLATRDEQYF. The DNA for the CDR3 is TGCGCCAGCAGCTTGGCGACTAGGGACGAGCAGTACTTC.

CDR3 in amino acids: CASSFEDSAIEQYF. The CDR3 DNA is TGTGCCAGCAGCTTCGAGGATAGCGCAATCGAGCAGTACTTC. The chain combines TRBV7-2 with TRBJ2-7, with D possibly TRBD2 on 5 matching bases. Germline assignment: CDR1 SGHTA and CDR2 FQGNSA. Trimming removed 3 bases from V and 6 bases from J, with 15 bases in between. The CDR3 consists of 14 residues.